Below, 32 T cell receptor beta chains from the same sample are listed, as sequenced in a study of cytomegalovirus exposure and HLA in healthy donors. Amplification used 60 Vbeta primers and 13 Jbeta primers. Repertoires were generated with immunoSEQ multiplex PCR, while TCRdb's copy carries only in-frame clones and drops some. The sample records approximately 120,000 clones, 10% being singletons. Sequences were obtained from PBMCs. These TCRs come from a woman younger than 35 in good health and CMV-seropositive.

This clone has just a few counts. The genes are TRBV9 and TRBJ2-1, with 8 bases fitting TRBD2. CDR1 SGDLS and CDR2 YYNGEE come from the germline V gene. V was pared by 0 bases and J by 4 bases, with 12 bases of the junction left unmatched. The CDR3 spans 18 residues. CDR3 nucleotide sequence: TGTGCCAGCAGCGTAGGGGGTCGGGCGGCTAGCGGGTACAATGAGCAGTTCTTC. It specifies CASSVGGRAASGYNEQFF. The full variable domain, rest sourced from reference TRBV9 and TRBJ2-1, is DSGVTQTPKHLITATGQRVTLRCSPRSGDLSVYWYQQSLDQGLQFLIQYYNGEERAKGNILERFSAQQFPDLHSELNLSSLELGDSALYFCASSVGGRAASGYNEQFFGPGTRLTVL.

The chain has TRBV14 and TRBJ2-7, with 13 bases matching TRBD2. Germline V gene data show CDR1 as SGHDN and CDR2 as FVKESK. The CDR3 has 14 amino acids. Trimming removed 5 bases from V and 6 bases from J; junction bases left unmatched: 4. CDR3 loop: CASSTGLAGSEQYF. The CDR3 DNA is TGTGCCAGCAGCACGGGACTAGCGGGATCCGAGCAGTACTTC.

The CDR3 coding sequence is TGTGCCAGCAGAGGACTGAACGGACGGGAAAAACTGTTTTTT. It is translated as CASRGLNGREKLFF. The rearrangement joins TRBV2 to TRBJ1-4; no firm D call. Trimming removed 6 bases from V and 8 bases from J, with 16 bases in between. Germline V CDR1 and CDR2: SNHLY, FYNNEI. The CDR3 loop spans 14 amino acids.

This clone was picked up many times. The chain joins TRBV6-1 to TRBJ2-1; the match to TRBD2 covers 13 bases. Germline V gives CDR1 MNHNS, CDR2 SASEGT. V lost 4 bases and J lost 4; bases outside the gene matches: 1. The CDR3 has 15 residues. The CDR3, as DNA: TGTGCCAGCAGTGGGACTAGCGGGAGTTACAATGAGCAGTTCTTC. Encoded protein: CASSGTSGSYNEQFF.

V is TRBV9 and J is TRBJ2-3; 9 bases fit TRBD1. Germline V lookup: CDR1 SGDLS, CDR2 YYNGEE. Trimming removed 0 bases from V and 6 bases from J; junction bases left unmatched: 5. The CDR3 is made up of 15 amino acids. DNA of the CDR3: TGTGCCAGCAGCGTAGGGGGGACAGGGACGGATACGCAGTATTTT. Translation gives CASSVGGTGTDTQYF. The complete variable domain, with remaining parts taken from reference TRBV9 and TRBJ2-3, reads DSGVTQTPKHLITATGQRVTLRCSPRSGDLSVYWYQQSLDQGLQFLIQYYNGEERAKGNILERFSAQQFPDLHSELNLSSLELGDSALYFCASSVGGTGTDTQYFGPGTRLTVL.

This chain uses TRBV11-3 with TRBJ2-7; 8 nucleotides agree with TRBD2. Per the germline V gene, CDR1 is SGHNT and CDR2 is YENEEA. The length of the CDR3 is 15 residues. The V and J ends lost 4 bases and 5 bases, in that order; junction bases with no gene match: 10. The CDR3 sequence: CASSSFLRGGDEQYF. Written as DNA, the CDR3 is TGTGCCAGCAGCTCATTCCTCCGGGGGGGGGACGAGCAGTACTTC.

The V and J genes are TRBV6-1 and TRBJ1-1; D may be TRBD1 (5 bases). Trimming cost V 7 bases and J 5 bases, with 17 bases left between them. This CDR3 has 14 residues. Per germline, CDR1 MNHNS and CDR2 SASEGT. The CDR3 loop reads CASTLTRGVTEAFF. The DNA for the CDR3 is TGTGCCAGCACCCTTACACGGGGGGTAACTGAAGCTTTCTTT.

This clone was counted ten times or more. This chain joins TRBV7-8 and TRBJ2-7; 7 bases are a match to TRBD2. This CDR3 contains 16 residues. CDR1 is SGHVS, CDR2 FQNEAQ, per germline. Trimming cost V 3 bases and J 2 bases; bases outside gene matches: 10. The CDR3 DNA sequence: TGTGCCAGCAGCTTGACCAGCGGGGTGTCCACCTACGAGCAGTACTTC. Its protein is CASSLTSGVSTYEQYF. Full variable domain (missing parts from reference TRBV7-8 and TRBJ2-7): GAGVSQSPRYKVAKRGQDVALRCDPISGHVSLFWYQQALGQGPEFLTYFQNEAQLDKSGLPSDRFFAERPEGSVSTLKIQRTQQEDSAVYLCASSLTSGVSTYEQYFGPGTRLTVT.

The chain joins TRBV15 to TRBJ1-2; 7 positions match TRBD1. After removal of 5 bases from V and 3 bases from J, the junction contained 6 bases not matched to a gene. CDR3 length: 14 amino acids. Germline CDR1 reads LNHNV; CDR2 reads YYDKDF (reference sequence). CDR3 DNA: TGTGCCACCAGCCGAAGACAGGGTCACTATGGCTACACCTTC. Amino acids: CATSRRQGHYGYTF. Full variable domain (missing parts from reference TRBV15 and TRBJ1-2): DAMVIQNPRYQVTQFGKPVTLSCSQTLNHNVMYWYQQKSSQAPKLLFHYYDKDFNNEADTPDNFQSRRPNTSFCFLDIRSPGLGDTAMYLCATSRRQGHYGYTFGSGTRLTVV.

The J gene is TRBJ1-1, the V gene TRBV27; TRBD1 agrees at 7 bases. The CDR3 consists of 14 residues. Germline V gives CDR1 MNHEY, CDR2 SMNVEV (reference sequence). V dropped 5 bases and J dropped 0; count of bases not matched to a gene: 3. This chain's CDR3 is CASSRTGLNTEAFF. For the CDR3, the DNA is TGTGCCAGCAGTCGGACAGGCTTGAACACTGAAGCTTTCTTT.

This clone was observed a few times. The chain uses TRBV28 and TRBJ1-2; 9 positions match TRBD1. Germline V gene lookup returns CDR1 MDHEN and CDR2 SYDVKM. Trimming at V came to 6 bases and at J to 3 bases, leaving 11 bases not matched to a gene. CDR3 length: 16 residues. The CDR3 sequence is CASRPPTGGADYGYTF. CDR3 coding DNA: TGTGCCAGCAGGCCCCCTACAGGGGGCGCCGACTATGGCTACACCTTC.

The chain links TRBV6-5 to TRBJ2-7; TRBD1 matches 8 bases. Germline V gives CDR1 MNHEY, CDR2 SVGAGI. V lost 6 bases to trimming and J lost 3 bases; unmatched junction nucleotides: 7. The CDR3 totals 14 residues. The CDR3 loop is CASRSGDRNYEQYF. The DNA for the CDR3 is TGTGCCAGCAGATCTGGGGACAGGAACTACGAGCAGTACTTC.

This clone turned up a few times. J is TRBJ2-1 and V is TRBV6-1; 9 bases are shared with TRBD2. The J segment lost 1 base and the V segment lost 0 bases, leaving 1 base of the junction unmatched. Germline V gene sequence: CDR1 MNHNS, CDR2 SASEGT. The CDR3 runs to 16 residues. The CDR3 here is CASSEALAGSYNEQFF. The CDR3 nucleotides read TGTGCCAGCAGTGAAGCGCTAGCGGGATCCTACAATGAGCAGTTCTTC.

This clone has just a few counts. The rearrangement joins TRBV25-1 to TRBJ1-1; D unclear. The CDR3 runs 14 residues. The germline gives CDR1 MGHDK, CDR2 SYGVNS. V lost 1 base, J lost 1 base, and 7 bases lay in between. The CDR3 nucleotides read TGTGCCAGCAGTGAATTTACGGGGAACACTGAAGCTTTCTTT. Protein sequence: CASSEFTGNTEAFF.

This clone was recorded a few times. In DNA, the CDR3 is TGTGCCAGTAGTTCCCCGGACAGGACTACCGGGGAGCTGTTTTTT. This translates into CASSSPDRTTGELFF. The rearrangement joins TRBV19 to TRBJ2-2; 7 bases agree with TRBD1. Trimming took 5 bases from V and 5 from J; bases not matched to a gene: 8. Germline V lookup: CDR1 LNHDA, CDR2 SQIVND (reference sequence). The CDR3 has 15 residues.

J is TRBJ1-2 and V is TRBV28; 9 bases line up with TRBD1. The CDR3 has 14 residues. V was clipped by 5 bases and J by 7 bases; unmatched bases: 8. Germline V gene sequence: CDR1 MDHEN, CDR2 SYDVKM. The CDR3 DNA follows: TGTGCCAGCAGTCCACCGGGACAGGGATCTGGCTACACCTTC. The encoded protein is CASSPPGQGSGYTF.

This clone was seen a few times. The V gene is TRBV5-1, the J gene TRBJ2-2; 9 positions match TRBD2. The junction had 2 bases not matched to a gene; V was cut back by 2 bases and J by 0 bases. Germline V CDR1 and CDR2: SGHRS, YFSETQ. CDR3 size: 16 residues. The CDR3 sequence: CASSFPSGANTGELFF. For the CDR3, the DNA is TGCGCCAGCAGCTTCCCTAGCGGGGCGAACACCGGGGAGCTGTTTTTT. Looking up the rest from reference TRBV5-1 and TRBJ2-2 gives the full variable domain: KAGVTQTPRYLIKTRGQQVTLSCSPISGHRSVSWYQQTPGQGLQFLFEYFSETQRNKGNFPGRFSGRQFSNSRSEMNVSTLELGDSALYLCASSFPSGANTGELFFGEGSRLTVL.

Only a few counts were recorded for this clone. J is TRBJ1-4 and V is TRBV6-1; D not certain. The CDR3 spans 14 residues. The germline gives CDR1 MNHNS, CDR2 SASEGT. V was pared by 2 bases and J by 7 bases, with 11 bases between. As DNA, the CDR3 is TGTGCCAGCAGTGAAAGAGGAGGGCCTGAAAAACTGTTTTTT. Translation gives CASSERGGPEKLFF.

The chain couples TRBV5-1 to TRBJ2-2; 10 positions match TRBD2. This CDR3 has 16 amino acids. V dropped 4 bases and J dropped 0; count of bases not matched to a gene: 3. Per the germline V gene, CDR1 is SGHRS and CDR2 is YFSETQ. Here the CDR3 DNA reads TGCGCCAGCAGCCCCGGACTAGCGGCGAACACCGGGGAGCTGTTTTTT. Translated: CASSPGLAANTGELFF.

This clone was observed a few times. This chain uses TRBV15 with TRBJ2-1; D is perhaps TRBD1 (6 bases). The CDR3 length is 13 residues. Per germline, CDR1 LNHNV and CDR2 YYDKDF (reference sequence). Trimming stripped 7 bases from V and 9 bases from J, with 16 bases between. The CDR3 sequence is CATTFTGTGEQFF. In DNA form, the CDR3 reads TGTGCCACCACCTTCACAGGGACGGGTGAGCAGTTCTTC.

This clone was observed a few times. The CDR3 loop is CASSLAPPQAGEETQYF. In DNA form, the CDR3 reads TGTGCCAGCAGCTTAGCGCCCCCGCAAGCGGGGGAAGAGACCCAGTACTTC. This chain connects TRBV7-6 to TRBJ2-5, with TRBD2 matching 8 bases. CDR1 is SGHVS and CDR2 is FNYEAQ in the germline V gene. The CDR3 has 17 amino acids. Losses at the gene ends were 0 bases for V and 3 bases for J; bases not matched to a gene: 9.

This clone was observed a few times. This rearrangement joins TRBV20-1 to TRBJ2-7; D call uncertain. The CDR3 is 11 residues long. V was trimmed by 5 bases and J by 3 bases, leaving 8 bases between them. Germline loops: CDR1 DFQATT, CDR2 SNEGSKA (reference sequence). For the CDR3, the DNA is TGCAGTGCTTACTTTATCTACGAGCAGTACTTC. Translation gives CSAYFIYEQYF.

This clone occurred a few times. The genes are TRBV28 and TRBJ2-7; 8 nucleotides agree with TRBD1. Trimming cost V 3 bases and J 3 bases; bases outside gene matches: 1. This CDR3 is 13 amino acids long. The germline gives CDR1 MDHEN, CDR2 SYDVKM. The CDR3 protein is CASSFTGGYEQYF. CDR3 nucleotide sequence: TGTGCCAGCAGTTTTACAGGGGGCTACGAGCAGTACTTC. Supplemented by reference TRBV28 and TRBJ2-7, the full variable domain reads DVKVTQSSRYLVKRTGEKVFLECVQDMDHENMFWYRQDPGLGLRLIYFSYDVKMKEKGDIPEGYSVSREKKERFSLILESASTNQTSMYLCASSFTGGYEQYFGPGTRLTVT.

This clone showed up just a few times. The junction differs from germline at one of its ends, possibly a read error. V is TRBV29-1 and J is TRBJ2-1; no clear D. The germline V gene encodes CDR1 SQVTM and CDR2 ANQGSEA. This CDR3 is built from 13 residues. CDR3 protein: CSVEVTGGNEQFF. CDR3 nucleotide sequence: TGCAGCGTAGAAGTGACGGGTGGAAATGAGCAGTTCTTC.

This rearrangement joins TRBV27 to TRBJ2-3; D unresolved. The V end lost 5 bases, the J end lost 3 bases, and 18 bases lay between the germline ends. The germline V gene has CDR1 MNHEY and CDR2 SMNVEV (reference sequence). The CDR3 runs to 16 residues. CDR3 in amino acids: CASSQIGSGLTDTQYF. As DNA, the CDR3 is TGTGCCAGCAGTCAAATTGGGTCGGGTCTGACAGATACGCAGTATTTT.

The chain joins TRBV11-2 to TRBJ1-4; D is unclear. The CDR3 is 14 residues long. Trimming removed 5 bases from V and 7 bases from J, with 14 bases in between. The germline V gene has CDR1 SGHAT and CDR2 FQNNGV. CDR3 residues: CASSRRESSEKLFF. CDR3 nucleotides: TGTGCCAGCAGCCGACGGGAATCGAGTGAAAAACTGTTTTTT.

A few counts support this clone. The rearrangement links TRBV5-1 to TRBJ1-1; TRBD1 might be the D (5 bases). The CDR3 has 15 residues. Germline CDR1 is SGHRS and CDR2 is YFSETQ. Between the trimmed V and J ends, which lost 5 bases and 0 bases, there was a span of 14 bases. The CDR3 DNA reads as TGCGCCAGCAGGGTCCTAGGGGATATGAACACTGAAGCTTTCTTT. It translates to CASRVLGDMNTEAFF.

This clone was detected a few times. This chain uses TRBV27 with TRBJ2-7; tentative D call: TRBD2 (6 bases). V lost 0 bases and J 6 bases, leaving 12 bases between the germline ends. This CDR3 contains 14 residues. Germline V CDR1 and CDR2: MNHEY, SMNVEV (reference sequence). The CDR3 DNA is TGTGCCAGCAGTTTATCGTTTACCGGGGGCGAGCAGTACTTC. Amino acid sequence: CASSLSFTGGEQYF.

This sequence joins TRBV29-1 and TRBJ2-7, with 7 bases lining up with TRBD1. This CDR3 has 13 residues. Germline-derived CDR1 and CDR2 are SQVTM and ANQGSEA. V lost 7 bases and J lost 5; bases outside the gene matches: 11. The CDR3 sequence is CSAGQRLGNEQYF. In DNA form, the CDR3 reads TGCAGCGCGGGACAGCGTCTGGGGAACGAGCAGTACTTC.

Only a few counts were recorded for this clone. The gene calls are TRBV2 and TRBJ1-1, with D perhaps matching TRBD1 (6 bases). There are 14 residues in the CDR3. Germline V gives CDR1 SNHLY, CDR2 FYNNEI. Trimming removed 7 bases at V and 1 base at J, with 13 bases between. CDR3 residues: CASKTGAENTEAFF. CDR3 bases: TGTGCCAGCAAGACAGGAGCGGAGAACACTGAAGCTTTCTTT.

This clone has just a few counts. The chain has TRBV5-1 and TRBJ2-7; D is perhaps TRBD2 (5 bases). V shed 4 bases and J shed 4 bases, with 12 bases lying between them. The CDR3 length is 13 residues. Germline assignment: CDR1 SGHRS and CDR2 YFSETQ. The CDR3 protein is CASSHGLSYEQYF. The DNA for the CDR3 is TGCGCCAGCAGCCACGGACTCTCTTACGAGCAGTACTTC.

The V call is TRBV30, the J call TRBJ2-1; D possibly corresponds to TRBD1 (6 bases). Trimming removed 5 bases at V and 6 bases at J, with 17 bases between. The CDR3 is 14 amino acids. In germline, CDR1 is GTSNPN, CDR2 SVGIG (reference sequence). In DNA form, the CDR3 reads TGTGCCTGGGGGACAACAAGGGCCCCCAATGAGCAGTTCTTC. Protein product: CAWGTTRAPNEQFF.